The rows below give T cell receptor beta chains drawn from one sample of a study of blood T cell repertoires in COVID-19. Data came from immunoSEQ multiplex PCR; TCRdb stores just in-frame clones and leaves some out. Altogether approximately 180,000 clones are present, 60% to 80% being singletons, with the ten largest covering approximately 27%. The sequencing input was peripheral blood. These receptors all stem from a woman in her 70s with acute or convalescent COVID-19. The CDR3 runs from the conserved cysteine through the conserved F or W.

>TRBV3-1/TRBV3-2|TRBJ1-5
CASSQLGVNQPQHF
>TRBV30|TRBJ2-5
CAWSPLGQEETQYF
>TRBV7-7|TRBJ2-1
CASSSTTGKEQFF
>TRBV6-5|TRBJ1-2
CASSYSSRLEGGYTF
>TRBV30|TRBJ1-6
CAWSVGQGVSPLHF
>TRBV4-1|TRBJ1-5
CASSQARGLGNQPQHF
>TRBV3-1/TRBV3-2|TRBJ1-2
CASSLAGGSDGYTF
>TRBV7-9|TRBJ2-3
CASSQGSRASTDTQYF
>TRBV2|TRBJ1-5
CASSELGRNSNQPQHF
>TRBV5-4|TRBJ2-6
CASRPRGGGANVLTF
>TRBV5-4|TRBJ1-2
CATKTGTETYGYTF
>TRBV12-3/TRBV12-4|TRBJ2-1
CASSGLADNEQFF
>TRBV4-1|TRBJ2-1
CASSQGVAGGPLGDNEQFF
>TRBV5-1|TRBJ1-1
CASSLEAGGRSTEAFF
>TRBV4-2|TRBJ2-1
CASSQDIFSGNEQFF
>TRBV5-1|TRBJ1-6
CASSLAPTGGGSPLHF
>TRBV3-1/TRBV3-2|TRBJ2-7
CASSQDHRLAGAGYEQYF
>TRBV10-2|TRBJ1-2
CASSETRQGRYYGYTF
>TRBV5-8|TRBJ2-1
CASRARGRGSYEQFF
>TRBV30|TRBJ2-5
CAWAGSPQETQYF
>TRBV5-4|TRBJ2-3
CASSPTSGRARVADTQYF
>TRBV5-1|TRBJ1-2
CASSPRTGSPLWGYTF
>TRBV5-6|TRBJ2-7
CASSLWRETLYEQYF
>TRBV7-3|TRBJ2-3
CASSFLPGQGTDTQYF
>TRBV19|TRBJ1-1
CASSIGPENTEAFF
>TRBV10-1|TRBJ1-1
CASSGGGTAVTEAFF
>TRBV7-2|TRBJ2-1
CASSSGGYLGGRSYNEQFF
>TRBV2|TRBJ2-3
CASTISTDTQYF
>TRBV19|TRBJ1-5
CASRDTDQPQHF
>TRBV30|TRBJ2-2
CAWSGWTGNTGELFF
>TRBV3-1/TRBV3-2|TRBJ2-2
CASRGQGNTGELFF
>TRBV7-2|TRBJ2-1
CASSTDRTSGSWNEQFF
>TRBV7-2|TRBJ2-5
CASSRDRGTETQYF
>TRBV7-9|TRBJ2-5
CASSPNGGQETQYF
>TRBV10-2|TRBJ2-7
CASSESGTLNEQYF
>TRBV3-1/TRBV3-2|TRBJ2-7
CASSQDPGTGGDEQYF
>TRBV30|TRBJ2-4
CAWSVRLDLNIQYF
>TRBV2|TRBJ2-7
CASSGWGDREREQYF
>TRBV7-6|TRBJ2-5
CASSPGQSRQETQYF
>TRBV27|TRBJ1-5
CASTPLYTTGQISNQPQHF
>TRBV3-1/TRBV3-2|TRBJ1-6
CASSQESGWGISPLHF